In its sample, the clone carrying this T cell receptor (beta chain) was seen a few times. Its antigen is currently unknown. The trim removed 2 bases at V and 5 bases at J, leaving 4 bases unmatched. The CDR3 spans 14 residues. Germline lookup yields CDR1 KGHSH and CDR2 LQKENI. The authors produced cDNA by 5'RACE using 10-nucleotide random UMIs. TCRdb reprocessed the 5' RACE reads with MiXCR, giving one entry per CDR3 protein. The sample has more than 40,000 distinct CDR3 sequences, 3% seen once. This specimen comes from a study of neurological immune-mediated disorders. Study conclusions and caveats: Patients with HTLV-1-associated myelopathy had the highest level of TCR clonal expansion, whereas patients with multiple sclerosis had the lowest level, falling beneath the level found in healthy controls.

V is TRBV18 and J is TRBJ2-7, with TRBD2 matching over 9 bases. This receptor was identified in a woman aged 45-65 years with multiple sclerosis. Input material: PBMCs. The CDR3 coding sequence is TGTGCCAGCTCACCAGTAGCGGGAGAAAACGAGCAGTACTTC. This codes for CASSPVAGENEQYF.